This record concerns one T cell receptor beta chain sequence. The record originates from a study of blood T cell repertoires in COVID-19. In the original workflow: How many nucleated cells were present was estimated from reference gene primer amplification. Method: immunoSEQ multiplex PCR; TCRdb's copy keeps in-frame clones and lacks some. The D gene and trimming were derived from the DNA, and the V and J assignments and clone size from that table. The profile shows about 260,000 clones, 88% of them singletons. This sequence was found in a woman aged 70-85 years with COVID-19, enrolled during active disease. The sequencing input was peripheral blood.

For the CDR3, the DNA is TGTGCCAGCAGTTTATACAGGGGGGCGTCCTACGAGCAGTACTTC. It codes for CASSLYRGASYEQYF. This sequence joins TRBV28 and TRBJ2-7; 8 bases are shared with TRBD1. Trimming removed 1 base from V and 1 base from J; junction bases left unmatched: 3. The CDR3 spans 15 residues. The germline V gene encodes CDR1 MDHEN and CDR2 SYDVKM.